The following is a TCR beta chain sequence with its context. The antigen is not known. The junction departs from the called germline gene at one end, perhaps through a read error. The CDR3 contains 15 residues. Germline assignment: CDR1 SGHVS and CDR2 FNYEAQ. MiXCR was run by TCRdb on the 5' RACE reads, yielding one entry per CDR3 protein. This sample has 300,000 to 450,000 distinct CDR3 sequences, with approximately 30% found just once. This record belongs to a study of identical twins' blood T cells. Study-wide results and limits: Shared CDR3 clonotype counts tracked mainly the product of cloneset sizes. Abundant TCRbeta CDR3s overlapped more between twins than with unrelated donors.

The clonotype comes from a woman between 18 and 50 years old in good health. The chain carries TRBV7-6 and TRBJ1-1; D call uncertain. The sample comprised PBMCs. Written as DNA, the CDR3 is TGTGCCAGCAGCTTAGCAGGCCTCTTAAACACTGAAGCTTTCTTC. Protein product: CASSLAGLLNTEAFF.